These 10 T cell receptor beta chains were all obtained from the same sample, sequenced in a study of blood T cell repertoires in COVID-19. Data came from immunoSEQ multiplex PCR; TCRdb stores just in-frame clones and leaves some out. Of roughly 20,000 clones in the sample, around nine tenths are singletons; the top ten hold roughly 11%. The sample was peripheral blood. These TCRs come from a human donor in a cohort sampled during active COVID-19.

V and J are TRBV10-3 and TRBJ1-2; D not resolved. The V and J ends lost 0 bases and 8 bases respectively, with 16 bases between them. The V gene's germline CDR1 is ENHRY and CDR2 SYGVKD. This CDR3 has 15 amino acids. The CDR3 protein is CAISESTGSLRGYTF. The CDR3 DNA follows: TGTGCCATCAGTGAGTCGACTGGGAGTTTGAGGGGCTACACCTTC.

Comment on this clone: No conserved phenylalanine or tryptophan ends this CDR3, so it is likely a read error. V and J are TRBV5-4 and TRBJ2-3; tentative D call: TRBD2 (6 bases). Germline lookup yields CDR1 SGHNT and CDR2 YYREEE (reference sequence). The V end lost 0 bases, the J end lost 3 bases, and 23 bases lay between the germline ends. The CDR3 is 19 residues long. The CDR3 bases are TGTGCCAGCAGCTTGGGACCCATGGGAGGCTCGGAACGAACAGATACGCAGTATCTT. Residues: CASSLGPMGGSERTDTQYL.

This clone was found a few times. The chain uses TRBV9 and TRBJ2-2, with TRBD2 identical over 8 bases. V lost 4 bases and J lost 2; bases outside the gene matches: 13. The germline V gene encodes CDR1 SGDLS and CDR2 YYNGEE. This CDR3 is built from 18 residues. The CDR3 is CASSPRPLGLANTGELFF. The CDR3 DNA follows: TGTGCCAGCAGCCCACGACCCTTAGGACTAGCCAACACCGGGGAGCTGTTTTTT.

The genes are TRBV25-1 and TRBJ2-1; weak D call: TRBD2 (5 bases). Trimming removed 5 bases from V and 6 bases from J, with 11 bases in between. Germline CDR1 and CDR2: MGHDK and SYGVNS. The CDR3 has 13 amino acids. CDR3 DNA: TGTGCCAGCAGTACGGGGATGGGCAATGAGCAGTTCTTC. Translating it yields CASSTGMGNEQFF. The complete variable domain, with remaining parts taken from reference TRBV25-1 and TRBJ2-1, reads EADIYQTPRYLVIGTGKKITLECSQTMGHDKMYWYQQDPGMELHLIHYSYGVNSTEKGDLSSESTVSRIRTEHFPLTLESARPSHTSQYLCASSTGMGNEQFFGPGTRLTVL.

The chain carries TRBV14 and TRBJ2-7; D perhaps matches TRBD1 (5 bases). V was trimmed by 6 bases and J by 6 bases, leaving 15 bases between them. Germline V gene data show CDR1 as SGHDN and CDR2 as FVKESK. CDR3 size: 13 residues. The CDR3, as DNA: TGTGCCAGCAGTTTTCTCGCTGGGGCCGAGCAGTACTTC. Its protein product is CASSFLAGAEQYF.

The chain couples TRBV7-9 to TRBJ2-3, with D possibly matching TRBD1 (5 bases). The CDR3 runs to 16 residues. Germline CDR1 and CDR2: SEHNR and FQNEAQ (reference sequence). The ends were cut back, 4 bases at V and 0 bases at J, with 14 bases in the middle. CDR3 in amino acids: CASSSPWGPSTDTQYF. Written as DNA, the CDR3 is TGTGCCAGCAGCTCCCCGTGGGGCCCTAGCACAGATACGCAGTATTTT.

This clone was counted a few times. The genes are TRBV11-2 and TRBJ2-5; 8 bases are a match to TRBD2. The V segment lost 5 bases and the J segment 4 bases; nucleotides outside the gene matches: 6. The length of the CDR3 is 14 residues. The germline CDR1 and CDR2 sequences are SGHAT and FQNNGV. The CDR3 DNA reads as TGTGCCAGCAGCCCCTACGGGGGGGGAGAGACCCAGTACTTC. Its protein product is CASSPYGGGETQYF. Combining the CDR3 with reference TRBV11-2 and TRBJ2-5 gives the whole variable domain EAGVAQSPRYKIIEKRQSVAFWCNPISGHATLYWYQQILGQGPKLLIQFQNNGVVDDSQLPKDRFSAERLKGVDSTLKIQPAKLEDSAVYLCASSPYGGGETQYFGPGTRLLVL.

The chain recombines TRBV18 with TRBJ1-4; 10 bases map to TRBD1. Per germline, CDR1 KGHSH and CDR2 LQKENI. The CDR3 is made up of 15 amino acids. With 5 bases clipped from V and 7 bases from J, the junction kept 7 bases outside the gene matches. Written as DNA, the CDR3 is TGTGCCAGCTCATCCGGGACAGGGGTTGCTGAAAAACTGTTTTTT. Its protein product is CASSSGTGVAEKLFF.

J is TRBJ2-2 and V is TRBV7-9, with a tentative D call TRBD2 (5 bases). CDR3 length: 16 residues. Germline CDR1 is SEHNR and CDR2 is FQNEAQ (reference sequence). Trimming removed 3 bases from V and 5 bases from J, with 16 bases in between. CDR3 in amino acids: CASSFSPGIDTGELFF. CDR3 nucleotides: TGTGCCAGCAGCTTCTCCCCGGGGATAGATACCGGGGAGCTGTTTTTT.

The chain employs TRBV19 and TRBJ1-4; D is uncertain. The CDR3 spans 14 residues. V shed 1 base and J shed 2 bases, with 5 bases lying between them. Germline V gives CDR1 LNHDA, CDR2 SQIVND (reference sequence). The CDR3 reads CASSIGRTNEKLFF. Written as DNA, the CDR3 is TGTGCCAGTAGTATAGGCCGGACTAATGAAAAACTGTTTTTT.